One and the same sample provided the 28 T cell receptor beta chains below, sequenced in a study of cytomegalovirus exposure and HLA in healthy donors (dated by TCRdb to 2017 to 2019). The receptor library was made with the immunoSEQ multiplex PCR assay. For the multiplex PCR, a mixture combining 60 forward primers for TCR Vbeta segments and 13 reverse primers for TCR Jbeta segments was used. Drawn from immuneACCESS, this table holds only the in-frame rearrangements with V and J called that TCRdb kept. Clones are partly lost; checked studies trace under half to an unresolved V gene and leave the rest unexplained. Here the sample has roughly 200,000 clones; 86% occur a single time. Clones ranked in the top ten supply around 0.3% of the sample. Source material: PBMCs. These receptors all come from a woman aged 25 to 39 in good health and CMV-seronegative.

The chain links TRBV7-8 to TRBJ1-5; 8 bases agree with TRBD1. This CDR3 comprises 13 residues. J gave up 7 bases and V 3 bases, and 2 bases lay outside the gene matches. Germline V gives CDR1 SGHVS, CDR2 FQNEAQ. Here the CDR3 reads CASSFTGGQPQHF. The DNA for the CDR3 is TGTGCCAGCAGCTTTACAGGGGGGCAGCCCCAGCATTTT. Full variable domain (remainder filled in from reference TRBV7-8 and TRBJ1-5): GAGVSQSPRYKVAKRGQDVALRCDPISGHVSLFWYQQALGQGPEFLTYFQNEAQLDKSGLPSDRFFAERPEGSVSTLKIQRTQQEDSAVYLCASSFTGGQPQHFGDGTRLSIL.

V usage is TRBV6-5 and J usage is TRBJ2-3; D perhaps matches TRBD2 (7 bases). Germline CDR1 MNHEY, CDR2 SVGAGI. Trimming removed 4 bases at V and 4 bases at J, with 12 bases between. This CDR3 is built from 14 residues. The CDR3 DNA sequence: TGTGCCAGCAGTTGGGGGGGGCCTTCAGATACGCAGTATTTT. Amino acid sequence: CASSWGGPSDTQYF.

The gene calls are TRBV4-2 and TRBJ1-1, with a tentative D call TRBD1 (6 bases). This CDR3 has 15 residues. V lost 0 bases and J 5 bases, leaving 13 bases between the germline ends. The germline gives CDR1 LGHNA, CDR2 YNFKEQ. The CDR3 DNA reads as TGTGCCAGCAGCCAAGAAGGGGGGGTGTCTACTGAAGCTTTCTTT. This codes for CASSQEGGVSTEAFF.

This clone was recorded a few times. The rearrangement links TRBV28 to TRBJ2-5; 9 positions agree with TRBD1. CDR1 MDHEN and CDR2 SYDVKM come from the germline V gene. The CDR3 runs to 13 residues. The V gene end was trimmed by 6 bases and the J gene end by 7 bases; junction bases not matched to a gene: 6. The CDR3 coding sequence is TGTGCCAGCAGCCCGGGGACAGGGAGGACCCAGTACTTC. Its translation: CASSPGTGRTQYF.

The rearrangement joins TRBV2 to TRBJ2-1, with 9 bases that match TRBD2. V was clipped by 7 bases and J by 1 base; unmatched bases: 8. The CDR3 is made up of 16 amino acids. Germline assignment: CDR1 SNHLY and CDR2 FYNNEI. The CDR3 DNA follows: TGTGCCAGCACGGGGGGCGGGGGGGCTTCCTACAATGAGCAGTTCTTC. Its translation: CASTGGGGASYNEQFF.

The chain has TRBV5-8 and TRBJ1-1; D not resolved. This CDR3 comprises 11 residues. Germline V CDR1 and CDR2: SGHTS, YDEGEE. Trimming removed 1 base from V and 7 bases from J, with 5 bases in between. CDR3 amino acids: CASSLTVEAFF. The CDR3 nucleotides read TGTGCCAGCAGCTTGACGGTTGAAGCTTTCTTT.

This chain joins TRBV5-4 and TRBJ2-7; TRBD2 matches 8 bases. Germline V gene sequence: CDR1 SGHNT, CDR2 YYREEE (reference sequence). With 3 bases clipped from V and 2 bases from J, the junction kept 7 bases outside the gene matches. The CDR3 runs to 15 residues. This CDR3 is CASSSQREPTYEQYF. DNA of the CDR3: TGTGCCAGCAGCTCTCAGCGGGAGCCAACCTACGAGCAGTACTTC.

J is TRBJ1-5 and V is TRBV12-5; D uncertain. V lost 4 bases and J 9 bases, leaving 13 bases between the germline ends. The CDR3 length is 13 residues. Germline CDR1 and CDR2: LGHNT and FRNRAP. CDR3 residues: CASGWTPGRPQHF. In DNA form, the CDR3 reads TGTGCTAGTGGTTGGACGCCCGGGAGGCCCCAGCATTTT.

The gene calls are TRBV28 and TRBJ2-3; D call uncertain. Germline CDR1 is MDHEN and CDR2 is SYDVKM. Between the trimmed V and J ends, which lost 5 bases and 5 bases, there was a span of 11 bases. This CDR3 is built from 13 residues. CDR3 DNA: TGTGCCAGCAGTCCCCAGACTCAAGATACGCAGTATTTT. As protein: CASSPQTQDTQYF. The whole variable domain, remainder taken from reference TRBV28 and TRBJ2-3, is DVKVTQSSRYLVKRTGEKVFLECVQDMDHENMFWYRQDPGLGLRLIYFSYDVKMKEKGDIPEGYSVSREKKERFSLILESASTNQTSMYLCASSPQTQDTQYFGPGTRLTVL.

The chain recombines TRBV5-4 with TRBJ2-1, with TRBD2 matching over 12 bases. Germline trimming cut 7 bases from V and 3 bases from J; bases unmatched to any gene: 8. CDR1 and CDR2 from the germline V gene are SGHNT and YYREEE (reference sequence). This CDR3 comprises 16 residues. For the CDR3, the DNA is TGTGCCAGCGCGATTGAGGGACTAGCGGGCTACAATGAGCAGTTCTTC. Translation gives CASAIEGLAGYNEQFF.

This clone came up a few times. The chain recombines TRBV28 with TRBJ1-3; TRBD1 agrees at 7 bases. CDR1 is MDHEN, CDR2 SYDVKM, per germline. J lost 11 bases, V lost 5 bases, and 3 bases had no gene match. The CDR3 runs 11 residues. The CDR3 bases are TGTGCCAGCAGTCGACAGGGACCCATATATTTT. Translation: CASSRQGPIYF.

The chain couples TRBV19 to TRBJ1-5; the D gene is possibly TRBD1 (5 bases). The CDR3 runs to 14 residues. The V end lost 5 bases, the J end lost 5 bases, and 13 bases lay between the germline ends. Germline values: CDR1 LNHDA, CDR2 SQIVND (reference sequence). The CDR3 nucleotides are TGTGCCAGTAGTCCACAGGTAGGACATCAGCCCCAGCATTTT. Its protein product is CASSPQVGHQPQHF.

The rearrangement uses TRBV4-1 and TRBJ1-2, with 10 nucleotides matching TRBD1. After removal of 6 bases from V and 6 bases from J, the junction contained 10 bases not matched to a gene. Germline V CDR1 and CDR2: MGHRA, YSYEKL. The CDR3 is made up of 15 amino acids. The CDR3 sequence: CASRATGTGADGYTF. The CDR3 nucleotides are TGCGCCAGCAGAGCTACCGGGACAGGGGCGGATGGCTACACCTTC.

In this sample, this clone turned up once. The V and J genes are TRBV7-2 and TRBJ2-2; D unresolved. The CDR3 has 14 residues. The germline V gene encodes CDR1 SGHTA and CDR2 FQGNSA. The ends were cut back, 2 bases at V and 6 bases at J, with 10 bases in the middle. CDR3 DNA: TGTGCCAGCAGCTTACTCCGACTCTCCGGGGAGCTGTTTTTT. Its translation: CASSLLRLSGELFF.

The chain combines TRBV7-9 with TRBJ1-1; no clear D gene. Germline CDR1 reads SEHNR; CDR2 reads FQNEAQ (reference sequence). The ends were cut back, 6 bases at V and 3 bases at J, with 14 bases in the middle. CDR3 size: 14 residues. CDR3: CASRSPWRDTEAFF. Written as DNA, the CDR3 is TGTGCCAGCAGATCACCCTGGAGGGACACTGAAGCTTTCTTT.

The chain couples TRBV5-1 to TRBJ1-2, with 10 bases identical to TRBD1. V was pared by 4 bases and J by 6 bases, with 6 bases of the junction left unmatched. Germline V gene sequence: CDR1 SGHRS, CDR2 YFSETQ. The CDR3 totals 14 residues. CDR3 protein: CASSPQGQGNGYTF. The CDR3 DNA reads TGCGCCAGCAGCCCCCAGGGACAGGGGAATGGCTACACCTTC. Based on the CDR3 plus reference TRBV5-1 and TRBJ1-2, the full variable domain is KAGVTQTPRYLIKTRGQQVTLSCSPISGHRSVSWYQQTPGQGLQFLFEYFSETQRNKGNFPGRFSGRQFSNSRSEMNVSTLELGDSALYLCASSPQGQGNGYTFGSGTRLTVV.

This chain uses TRBV6-6 with TRBJ2-1, with 10 bases identical to TRBD2. CDR1 and CDR2 (germline): MNHNY, SVGAGI (reference sequence). This CDR3 has 16 amino acids. V dropped 5 bases and J dropped 2; count of bases not matched to a gene: 6. The CDR3 spells CASSTRTSGTYNEQFF. For the CDR3, the DNA is TGTGCCAGCAGTACCCGAACTAGCGGGACCTACAATGAGCAGTTCTTC.

In its sample, this clone was seen once. The gene calls are TRBV6-1 and TRBJ2-3; 7 nucleotides line up with TRBD2. Per germline, CDR1 MNHNS and CDR2 SASEGT. This CDR3 has 16 amino acids. Trimming took 4 bases from V and 4 from J; bases not matched to a gene: 11. CDR3 region: CASSVQLALGADTQYF. The DNA of the CDR3 is TGTGCCAGCAGTGTTCAACTAGCGCTAGGGGCAGATACGCAGTATTTT.

The J gene is TRBJ1-2, the V gene TRBV6-1; tentative D call: TRBD1 (6 bases). Trimming removed 6 bases at V and 7 bases at J, with 12 bases between. Germline V lookup: CDR1 MNHNS, CDR2 SASEGT. The CDR3 covers 12 residues. The CDR3 DNA is TGTGCCAGCAGCACACAGGGCGGTGGCTACACCTTC. This translates into CASSTQGGGYTF.

The chain joins TRBV6-1 to TRBJ1-5, with D perhaps matching TRBD1 (5 bases). V lost 6 bases and J lost 1, with 7 bases in between. Germline V gene sequence: CDR1 MNHNS, CDR2 SASEGT. This CDR3 spans 13 amino acids. This chain's CDR3 is CASRQDSNQPQHF. Here the CDR3 DNA reads TGTGCCAGCAGACAGGACAGCAATCAGCCCCAGCATTTT.

The chain links TRBV7-2 to TRBJ2-5, with 7 bases fitting TRBD2. Germline V gene sequence: CDR1 SGHTA, CDR2 FQGNSA. V dropped 0 bases and J dropped 3; count of bases not matched to a gene: 7. The CDR3 totals 16 residues. The CDR3 region is CASSLAVGLGEETQYF. The CDR3 DNA reads TGTGCCAGCAGCTTAGCGGTCGGACTAGGAGAAGAGACCCAGTACTTC.

This chain links TRBV28 with TRBJ1-5; D gene unclear. The germline V gene has CDR1 MDHEN and CDR2 SYDVKM. Trimming took 5 bases from V and 8 from J, leaving 13 bases between them. The CDR3 is 13 amino acids. CDR3 region: CASSDYGNKPQHF. Here the CDR3 DNA reads TGTGCCAGCAGTGACTATGGGAATAAGCCCCAGCATTTT.

The chain recombines TRBV28 with TRBJ2-7; no firm D call. This CDR3 contains 14 residues. V was clipped by 3 bases and J by 3 bases, with 12 bases between them. Germline CDR1 MDHEN, CDR2 SYDVKM. This CDR3 reads CASSFQNRFYEQYF. The CDR3 nucleotides read TGTGCCAGCAGTTTTCAAAACAGATTCTACGAGCAGTACTTC.

The V call is TRBV7-2, the J call TRBJ2-7; 10 bases agree with TRBD2. CDR1 is SGHTA and CDR2 is FQGNSA in the germline V gene. With 1 base clipped from V and 3 bases from J, the junction kept 6 bases outside the gene matches. This CDR3 spans 16 amino acids. The CDR3 region is CASSLVSGTSVYEQYF. The CDR3 DNA reads as TGTGCCAGCAGCTTAGTTTCCGGGACTAGCGTCTACGAGCAGTACTTC.

The genes are TRBV7-9 and TRBJ2-2, with D hard to call. CDR1 and CDR2 (germline): SEHNR, FQNEAQ (reference sequence). The CDR3 covers 14 residues. V lost 2 bases, J lost 0 bases, and 4 bases lay in between. CDR3 DNA: TGTGCCAGCAGCTTAAAGCCGAACACCGGGGAGCTGTTTTTT. Its translation is CASSLKPNTGELFF.

This clone was seen only a few times. V gene TRBV9 combines with J gene TRBJ1-2; TRBD1 might be the D (6 bases). The CDR3 extends over 13 amino acids. CDR1 is SGDLS and CDR2 is YYNGEE in the germline V gene. Trimming took off 5 bases at V and 4 bases at J, with 12 bases between the two ends. The chain's CDR3 is CASSLGGSYGYTF. The CDR3 DNA is TGTGCCAGCAGTTTAGGGGGAAGCTATGGCTACACCTTC.

The rearrangement uses TRBV5-1 and TRBJ2-5; D is perhaps TRBD2 (6 bases). CDR3 length: 18 amino acids. In germline, CDR1 is SGHRS, CDR2 YFSETQ. V lost 1 base and J lost 2, with 21 bases in between. The CDR3 is CASSLIPVGSGSQETQYF. CDR3 DNA: TGCGCCAGCAGCTTGATACCCGTAGGTAGCGGAAGTCAAGAGACCCAGTACTTC.

The rearrangement links TRBV19 to TRBJ1-5; 8 nucleotides agree with TRBD1. CDR3 size: 16 residues. J was trimmed by 1 base and V by 5 bases; bases with no gene match: 7. Germline values: CDR1 LNHDA, CDR2 SQIVND (reference sequence). The CDR3 is CASSLQGARSNQPQHF. CDR3 nucleotide sequence: TGTGCCAGTAGTCTCCAGGGGGCGCGGAGCAATCAGCCCCAGCATTTT.